This TCR beta chain emerged from a study of T-cell reconstitution after alpha-beta-depleted transplantation in children. This clonotype came up many times. Germline V gene lookup returns CDR1 MNHEY and CDR2 SMNVEV (reference sequence). V was trimmed by 4 bases and J by 2 bases, leaving 9 bases between them. This CDR3 is built from 14 residues. The TCRbeta library was prepared with unique molecular identifiers. TCRdb called the PCR reads again in MiXCR, with one record for every CDR3 protein. Of about 460,000 distinct CDR3 sequences detected, about 12% appear once; the ten largest clones hold less than 6.5%.

This chain joins TRBV27 and TRBJ1-5; D is unclear. The sample was PBMCs from the stem cell graft donor, taken from the stem cell graft. This TCR was sampled from a human donor who donated a stem cell graft to a child with combined immunodeficiency. In DNA, the CDR3 is TGTGCCAGCAGTTGGGCAGGTGGCAATCAGCCCCAGCATTTT. Amino acid sequence: CASSWAGGNQPQHF.